The source of this T cell receptor beta chain is a study of post-analysis software for immune sequencing data. Whole-study findings and limits: Batch-matched samples strongly co-clustered by F measure. In multiple sclerosis, normalized Chao1 diversity was significantly below that of controls. About five TRBV segments appeared more often in patients than in controls, and TRBV5-6, TRBV5-1 and TRBV20-1 were among these.

Of note for this clonotype: Its antigen is as yet unknown.

Looked up from germline, CDR1 is MGHRA and CDR2 is YSYEKL. Trimming removed 4 bases from V and 2 bases from J, with 14 bases in between. The CDR3 length is 15 residues. Unique molecular identifiers tagged the TCR beta cDNA libraries. TCRdb re-called the PCR reads with MiXCR, one entry per CDR3 protein. The profile covers some 690,000 distinct CDR3 sequences, with approximately 60% appearing a single time and about 11% taken by the ten largest. Sequenced material: blood. The sequence was obtained from a girl aged 2 to 10 with multiple sclerosis. The V call is TRBV4-1, the J call TRBJ2-5; D perhaps matches TRBD1 (6 bases). CDR3 loop: CASSLSRDTQETQYF. The DNA for the CDR3 is TGCGCCAGCAGCCTATCTCGGGACACGCAAGAGACCCAGTACTTC.